One sample yielded the 30 T cell receptor beta chains listed below, sequenced in a study of cytomegalovirus exposure and HLA in healthy donors. Primers for the PCR totalled 60 Vbeta and 13 Jbeta. Only in-frame clones appear in the TCRdb table, and some are missing; sequencing was by immunoSEQ multiplex PCR. The sample contains about 210,000 clones, around 80% of which appear only once. Material for sequencing was PBMCs. The receptors stem from a boy younger than 18 in good health and CMV-seronegative.

V gene TRBV18 combines with J gene TRBJ2-1, with D perhaps TRBD1 (5 bases). Germline V gene data show CDR1 as KGHSH and CDR2 as LQKENI. This CDR3 spans 13 amino acids. V was clipped by 3 bases and J by 14 bases, with 17 bases between them. CDR3 protein: CASSPTAQGLEFF. The DNA for the CDR3 is TGTGCCAGCTCACCTACCGCCCAGGGTCTGGAGTTCTTC.

The chain links TRBV6-1 to TRBJ2-7, with D perhaps matching TRBD1 (8 bases). The CDR3 spans 15 residues. Trimming shortened V by 6 bases and J by 2 bases, and 17 bases separated the two germline ends. Germline lookup yields CDR1 MNHNS and CDR2 SASEGT. DNA for the CDR3: TGTGCCAGCAGCCAAAGGACAGGGAGGGCCTACGAGCAGTACTTC. It translates to CASSQRTGRAYEQYF.

This chain links TRBV6-5 with TRBJ2-3, with D perhaps matching TRBD1 (6 bases). With 7 bases removed from V and 1 base from J, the gap between germline ends came to 9 bases. The V gene's germline CDR1 is MNHEY and CDR2 SVGAGI. The CDR3 has 13 amino acids. CDR3 residues: CASIRQGTDTQYF. The CDR3 DNA follows: TGTGCCAGCATCCGACAGGGCACAGATACGCAGTATTTT.

CDR3 amino acids: CASSLRGLGNTIYF. DNA for the CDR3: TGTGCCAGCAGTCTCAGGGGGCTTGGAAACACCATATATTTT. The rearrangement joins TRBV6-5 to TRBJ1-3, with 8 bases matching TRBD1. Germline V CDR1 and CDR2: MNHEY, SVGAGI. J was trimmed by 3 bases and V by 5 bases; bases with no gene match: 3. This CDR3 has 14 residues.

The chain couples TRBV19 to TRBJ2-1, with 9 positions matching TRBD2. J was trimmed by 8 bases and V by 1 base; bases with no gene match: 6. The CDR3 length is 15 residues. The germline V gene has CDR1 LNHDA and CDR2 SQIVND (reference sequence). CDR3 residues: CASSIVAGASHEQFF. CDR3 DNA: TGTGCCAGTAGTATAGTAGCGGGAGCGTCCCATGAGCAGTTCTTC. Looking up the rest from reference TRBV19 and TRBJ2-1 gives the full variable domain: DGGITQSPKYLFRKEGQNVTLSCEQNLNHDAMYWYRQDPGQGLRLIYYSQIVNDFQKGDIAEGYSVSREKKESFPLTVTSAQKNPTAFYLCASSIVAGASHEQFFGPGTRLTVL.

This clone was seen just once. The V gene is TRBV5-6, the J gene TRBJ2-2; perhaps TRBD2 as D (6 bases). Trimming removed 2 bases at V and 11 bases at J, with 13 bases between. The germline gives CDR1 SGHDT, CDR2 YYEEEE. The CDR3 consists of 13 residues. In nucleotides, the CDR3 is TGTGCCAGCAGCTTCCGAGGGAGGAAAGAGCTGTTTTTT. Its translation: CASSFRGRKELFF.

This clone occurred a few times. This chain joins TRBV15 and TRBJ1-3, with D perhaps TRBD1 (6 bases). Trimming stripped 6 bases from V and 0 bases from J, with 18 bases between. CDR1 and CDR2 (germline): LNHNV, YYDKDF (reference sequence). This CDR3 region has 17 residues. Here the CDR3 DNA reads TGTGCCACCAGTGTGAACAGGGAACCCCACTCTGGAAACACCATATATTTT. Encoded protein: CATSVNREPHSGNTIYF.

This chain uses TRBV6-4 with TRBJ2-5; a weak D match, TRBD1 (6 bases). V was pared by 2 bases and J by 2 bases, with 18 bases between. CDR1 and CDR2 from the germline V gene are MRHNA and SNTAGT. The CDR3 covers 17 residues. In DNA form, the CDR3 reads TGTGCCAGCAGTGACGGTAGGACAGAAGGGAGTCAAGAGACCCAGTACTTC. Residues: CASSDGRTEGSQETQYF.

The rearrangement uses TRBV7-8 and TRBJ1-6; D is undetermined. This CDR3 is built from 16 residues. Germline CDR1 reads SGHVS; CDR2 reads FQNEAQ. V was clipped by 3 bases and J by 5 bases, with 14 bases between them. CDR3: CASSLTDRLDNSPLHF. The CDR3 region has the DNA TGTGCCAGCAGCTTGACGGACCGACTAGATAATTCACCCCTCCACTTT.

The chain couples TRBV30 to TRBJ2-1; TRBD2 aligns across 12 bases. The V and J ends lost 0 bases and 14 bases, in that order; junction bases with no gene match: 8. The CDR3 covers 14 residues. In germline, CDR1 is GTSNPN, CDR2 SVGIG (reference sequence). CDR3 sequence: CAWSVQASGRVEFF. CDR3 sequence (DNA): TGTGCCTGGAGTGTACAGGCTAGCGGGAGGGTGGAGTTCTTC.

Only a few counts were recorded for this clone. This chain joins TRBV6-5 and TRBJ1-1; TRBD1 agrees at 10 bases. The CDR3 extends over 15 amino acids. CDR1 MNHEY and CDR2 SVGAGI come from the germline V gene. Losses at the gene ends were 8 bases for V and 5 bases for J; bases not matched to a gene: 11. The CDR3 DNA is TGTGCCAGCGCCCTGACAGGGGGCAGTTGGACTGAAGCTTTCTTT. This encodes CASALTGGSWTEAFF.

This chain joins TRBV19 and TRBJ2-3, with D possibly TRBD2 on 5 matching bases. The CDR3 runs 16 residues. The ends were cut back, 5 bases at V and 0 bases at J, with 15 bases in the middle. Germline CDR1 LNHDA, CDR2 SQIVND (reference sequence). The chain's CDR3 is CASSPMRRSSTDTQYF. The CDR3 DNA follows: TGTGCCAGTAGTCCGATGCGGAGGTCTAGCACAGATACGCAGTATTTT. Drawing the rest from reference TRBV19 and TRBJ2-3, the complete variable domain is DGGITQSPKYLFRKEGQNVTLSCEQNLNHDAMYWYRQDPGQGLRLIYYSQIVNDFQKGDIAEGYSVSREKKESFPLTVTSAQKNPTAFYLCASSPMRRSSTDTQYFGPGTRLTVL.

The count of this clone is one. This chain uses TRBV7-5 with TRBJ2-1; the table's D call, TRBD2, was not checked against the DNA. TRBV7-5 is a recognized pseudogene. This CDR3 contains 15 residues. This CDR3 is CVRSLVGTSGNEQFF. The CDR3 DNA sequence: TGTGTCAGAAGCTTAGTGGGGACTAGCGGGAATGAGCAGTTCTTC.

The V and J genes are TRBV5-1 and TRBJ2-6, with TRBD2 matching over 10 bases. This CDR3 spans 19 amino acids. J lost 0 bases, V lost 0 bases, and 6 bases had no gene match. CDR1 SGHRS and CDR2 YFSETQ come from the germline V gene. The CDR3 region is CASSLGNSGGTSGANVLTF. Written as DNA, the CDR3 is TGCGCCAGCAGCTTGGGGAATAGCGGGGGGACCTCTGGGGCCAACGTCCTGACTTTC.

The chain uses TRBV2 and TRBJ2-7; 8 nucleotides align to TRBD1. J was trimmed by 6 bases and V by 6 bases; bases with no gene match: 4. The germline gives CDR1 SNHLY, CDR2 FYNNEI. The CDR3 totals 12 residues. The CDR3 spells CASRQGGGEQYF. CDR3 in DNA: TGTGCCAGCAGACAGGGGGGTGGCGAGCAGTACTTC.

The V gene is TRBV15, the J gene TRBJ1-5, with a possible D match to TRBD1 (6 bases). The germline V gene has CDR1 LNHNV and CDR2 YYDKDF (reference sequence). The CDR3 extends over 16 amino acids. Trimming shortened V by 1 base and J by 0 bases, and 10 bases separated the two germline ends. The CDR3 sequence is CATSRGVGGSNQPQHF. The CDR3 DNA follows: TGTGCCACCAGCAGAGGGGTAGGGGGTAGCAATCAGCCCCAGCATTTT. The complete variable domain, with remaining parts taken from reference TRBV15 and TRBJ1-5, reads DAMVIQNPRYQVTQFGKPVTLSCSQTLNHNVMYWYQQKSSQAPKLLFHYYDKDFNNEADTPDNFQSRRPNTSFCFLDIRSPGLGDTAMYLCATSRGVGGSNQPQHFGDGTRLSIL.

The J gene is TRBJ2-4, the V gene TRBV2; 8 positions match TRBD2. Germline CDR1 is SNHLY and CDR2 is FYNNEI. Trimming took 6 bases from V and 3 from J; bases not matched to a gene: 13. This CDR3 is built from 17 residues. As DNA, the CDR3 is TGTGCCAGCAGACCCGGGGCGGGGGGCCCGGGCAAAAACATTCAGTACTTC. It codes for CASRPGAGGPGKNIQYF. Filled out from reference TRBV2 and TRBJ2-4, the complete variable domain reads EPEVTQTPSHQVTQMGQEVILRCVPISNHLYFYWYRQILGQKVEFLVSFYNNEISEKSEIFDDQFSVERPDGSNFTLKIRSTKLEDSAMYFCASRPGAGGPGKNIQYFGAGTRLSVL.

With regard to this clone: One junction end does not reproduce the germline sequence, and a read error may be involved. The chain employs TRBV18 and TRBJ2-7; 8 bases map to TRBD2. Germline V gives CDR1 KGHSH, CDR2 LQKENI. This CDR3 has 13 amino acids. CDR3 DNA: TGTGCCAGCTCATTGACTAGCGAGTACGGGCAGTACTTC. Protein: CASSLTSEYGQYF.

The rearrangement joins TRBV6-6 to TRBJ2-7; 12 nucleotides agree with TRBD1. Germline trimming cut 4 bases from V and 5 bases from J; bases unmatched to any gene: 6. The CDR3 extends over 15 amino acids. The germline V gene has CDR1 MNHNY and CDR2 SVGAGI (reference sequence). CDR3 sequence: CASSWGQGASHEQYF. The CDR3, as DNA: TGTGCCAGCAGTTGGGGACAGGGGGCGAGCCACGAGCAGTACTTC.

The chain combines TRBV9 with TRBJ2-6; tentative D call: TRBD1 (5 bases). This CDR3 is built from 17 residues. Germline V CDR1 and CDR2: SGDLS, YYNGEE. V lost 6 bases and J lost 2, with 18 bases in between. The CDR3 here is CASTRDSLYTGANVLTF. The DNA of the CDR3 is TGTGCCAGCACCAGGGATTCCCTTTACACTGGGGCCAACGTCCTGACTTTC.

The chain joins TRBV4-2 to TRBJ2-2; possible D gene TRBD2, 6 bases. V was clipped by 1 base and J by 1 base, with 10 bases between them. The CDR3 has 16 amino acids. Germline lookup yields CDR1 LGHNA and CDR2 YNFKEQ. The DNA of the CDR3 is TGTGCCAGCAGCCAAGGGAGTAGCGGGAACACCGGGGAGCTGTTTTTT. It translates to CASSQGSSGNTGELFF.

The chain links TRBV11-3 to TRBJ1-1; D might be TRBD1 (5 bases). CDR1 and CDR2 from the germline V gene are SGHNT and YENEEA. There are 12 residues in the CDR3. V was pared by 6 bases and J by 11 bases, with 16 bases between. CDR3 in DNA: TGTGCCAGCAGTCCTAGGGGAAAAGGGGCTTTCTTT. Protein sequence: CASSPRGKGAFF.

The chain recombines TRBV15 with TRBJ2-5; the D gene is possibly TRBD2 (7 bases). The CDR3 extends over 14 amino acids. Germline V gene sequence: CDR1 LNHNV, CDR2 YYDKDF (reference sequence). Between the trimmed V and J ends, which lost 3 bases and 4 bases, there was a span of 12 bases. The CDR3 nucleotides read TGTGCCACCAGCAGGCGGGGGCAGGGAGAGACCCAGTACTTC. It yields the protein CATSRRGQGETQYF. Supplemented by reference TRBV15 and TRBJ2-5, the full variable domain reads DAMVIQNPRYQVTQFGKPVTLSCSQTLNHNVMYWYQQKSSQAPKLLFHYYDKDFNNEADTPDNFQSRRPNTSFCFLDIRSPGLGDTAMYLCATSRRGQGETQYFGPGTRLLVL.

The CDR3 coding sequence is TGCGCCAGCAGCTTGGATCTGTATCACTATGGCTACACCTTC. Translation: CASSLDLYHYGYTF. The gene calls are TRBV5-1 and TRBJ1-2; D is unresolved. Germline CDR1 SGHRS, CDR2 YFSETQ. V dropped 0 bases and J dropped 3 bases, with 9 bases sitting between them. The CDR3 length is 14 residues.

The chain links TRBV5-4 to TRBJ2-5, with 8 bases lining up with TRBD2. The J segment lost 5 bases and the V segment lost 0 bases, leaving 6 bases of the junction unmatched. The CDR3 is made up of 15 amino acids. Looked up from germline, CDR1 is SGHNT and CDR2 is YYREEE (reference sequence). The CDR3: CASSLGAGGRETQYF. Here the CDR3 DNA reads TGTGCCAGCAGCTTGGGGGCGGGAGGTCGGGAGACCCAGTACTTC.

This clone was counted between two and nine times. The CDR3 spells CASSFPGSGNTIYF. For the CDR3, the DNA is TGTGCCAGCTCCTTCCCGGGGTCCGGAAACACCATATATTTT. V usage is TRBV5-4 and J usage is TRBJ1-3; D not certain. Trimming removed 7 bases from V and 4 bases from J, with 15 bases in between. Germline V lookup: CDR1 SGHNT, CDR2 YYREEE (reference sequence). CDR3 length: 14 amino acids.

This clone was counted a few times. This chain connects TRBV2 to TRBJ1-3; D uncertain. Per the germline V gene, CDR1 is SNHLY and CDR2 is FYNNEI. The CDR3 spans 14 residues. The germline V and J ends were trimmed by 2 bases and 2 bases, with 7 bases remaining between them. CDR3 protein: CASSEFVAGNTIYF. Here the CDR3 DNA reads TGTGCCAGCAGTGAATTCGTCGCTGGAAACACCATATATTTT. Combining the CDR3 with reference TRBV2 and TRBJ1-3 gives the whole variable domain EPEVTQTPSHQVTQMGQEVILRCVPISNHLYFYWYRQILGQKVEFLVSFYNNEISEKSEIFDDQFSVERPDGSNFTLKIRSTKLEDSAMYFCASSEFVAGNTIYFGEGSWLTVV.

This clone was counted only a few times. The rearrangement links TRBV5-8 to TRBJ1-2, with 7 bases fitting TRBD1. Germline V CDR1 and CDR2: SGHTS, YDEGEE. CDR3 length: 13 amino acids. Unmatched junction bases numbered 9, after V lost 4 bases and J lost 9 bases. CDR3 loop: CASSLPTGSSYTF. The CDR3 DNA reads TGTGCCAGCAGCCTGCCGACAGGGTCGAGCTACACCTTC.

This chain uses TRBV11-3 with TRBJ2-7; D is ambiguous. CDR1 SGHNT and CDR2 YENEEA come from the germline V gene. The CDR3 loop spans 14 amino acids. The ends were cut back, 5 bases at V and 6 bases at J, with 17 bases in the middle. The CDR3 nucleotides read TGTGCCAGCAGCCCCCGACTTGACTCCGCCGAGCAGTACTTC. Protein sequence: CASSPRLDSAEQYF. The full variable domain, completed using reference TRBV11-3 and TRBJ2-7, is EAGVVQSPRYKIIEKKQPVAFWCNPISGHNTLYWYLQNLGQGPELLIRYENEEAVDDSQLPKDRFSAERLKGVDSTLKIQPAELGDSAVYLCASSPRLDSAEQYFGPGTRLTVT.

The chain recombines TRBV5-5 with TRBJ1-1; D possibly corresponds to TRBD1 (5 bases). The germline V and J ends were trimmed by 0 bases and 4 bases, with 7 bases remaining between them. The CDR3 length is 13 residues. CDR1 and CDR2 (germline): SGHKS, YYEKEE (reference sequence). Here the CDR3 reads CASSLGGTTEAFF. The CDR3 coding sequence is TGTGCCAGCAGCTTGGGGGGCACCACTGAAGCTTTCTTT.